What follows is one T cell receptor (beta chain) and its context. Produced via immunoSEQ multiplex PCR; TCRdb's table is partial and in-frame only. Of about 86,000 clones in the sample, more than 75% were seen once. The germline V and J ends were trimmed by 4 bases and 2 bases, with 2 bases remaining between them. CDR3 length: 11 residues. Germline-derived CDR1 and CDR2 are SGHDT and YYEEEE. During the collection period, no donor immune events like infections were recorded. The record originates from a study of identifying expanded T cells in peripheral blood. Sequencing used blood. The chain links TRBV5-6 to TRBJ2-3; D is undetermined. The origin of this receptor is a person aged 18 to 75 in good health. The CDR3 nucleotides read TGTGCCAGCAGCAACACAGATACGCAGTATTTT. This translates into CASSNTDTQYF. Full variable domain (rest looked up from reference TRBV5-6 and TRBJ2-3): DAGVTQSPTHLIKTRGQQVTLRCSPKSGHDTVSWYQQALGQGPQFIFQYYEEEERQRGNFPDRFSGHQFPNYSSELNVNALLLGDSALYLCASSNTDTQYFGPGTRLTVL.